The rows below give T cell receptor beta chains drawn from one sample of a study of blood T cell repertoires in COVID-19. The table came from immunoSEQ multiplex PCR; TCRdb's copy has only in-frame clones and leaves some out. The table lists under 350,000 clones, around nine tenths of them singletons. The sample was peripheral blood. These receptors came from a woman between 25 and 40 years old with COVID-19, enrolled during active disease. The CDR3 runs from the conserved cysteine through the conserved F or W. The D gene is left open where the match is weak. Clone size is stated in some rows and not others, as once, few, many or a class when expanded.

CDR3: CASSTRWDSEAFF; DNA: TGTGCCAGCAGTACGAGGTGGGACAGTGAAGCTTTCTTT; J: TRBJ1-1; V: TRBV7-2; D: TRBD1; size: once
CDR3: CASSPRGAGTGVYEQYF; DNA: TGTGCCAGCAGCCCCAGGGGGGCTGGGACAGGGGTCTACGAGCAGTACTTC; J: TRBJ2-7; V: TRBV7-9; D: TRBD1; size: NA
CDR3: CASSPGTGGGYSNQPQHF; DNA: TGTGCCAGCAGCCCGGGGACAGGGGGAGGTTATAGCAATCAGCCCCAGCATTTT; J: TRBJ1-5; V: TRBV7-2; D: TRBD1; size: NA
CDR3: CASSLWPTTNEKLFF; DNA: TGTGCCAGCAGTTTATGGCCAACAACTAATGAAAAACTGTTTTTT; J: TRBJ1-4; V: TRBV27; D: NA; size: NA
CDR3: CASSPQLLRSDEQYF; DNA: TGTGCCAGCAGCCCCCAACTCTTACGGTCCGACGAGCAGTACTTC; J: TRBJ2-7; V: TRBV4-2; D: NA; size: NA
CDR3: CASSPEGLTEAFF; DNA: TGTGCCAGCAGCCCCGAGGGTTTAACTGAAGCTTTCTTT; J: TRBJ1-1; V: TRBV5-4; D: NA; size: NA
CDR3: CASSVRQRLSGREKLFF; DNA: TGTGCCAGCAGTGTGAGACAAAGACTGAGTGGGAGGGAAAAACTGTTTTTT; J: TRBJ1-4; V: TRBV6-1; D: NA; size: few
CDR3: CASSLSIRDQPQHF; DNA: TGTGCCAGCAGTTTATCGATACGGGATCAGCCCCAGCATTTT; J: TRBJ1-5; V: TRBV27; D: NA; size: NA
CDR3: CASSLGEWTEAFF; DNA: TGTGCCAGCAGCTTAGGAGAGTGGACTGAAGCTTTCTTT; J: TRBJ1-1; V: TRBV7-2; D: NA; size: NA
CDR3: CASSPFLFGGNEQFF; DNA: TGTGCCAGCAGCCCCTTTCTGTTCGGGGGCAATGAGCAGTTCTTC; J: TRBJ2-1; V: TRBV5-6; D: NA; size: NA
CDR3: CTSSQEFGSGGRANYGYTF; DNA: TGCACCAGCAGCCAAGAATTCGGATCAGGGGGCAGAGCTAACTATGGCTACACCTTC; J: TRBJ1-2; V: TRBV1; D: NA; size: NA
CDR3: CASSQGVNQPQHF; DNA: TGCGCCAGCAGCCAAGGGGTTAATCAGCCCCAGCATTTT; J: TRBJ1-5; V: TRBV5-1; D: NA; size: NA
CDR3: CASSLLGYTDTQYF; DNA: TGTGCCAGCTCGCTCCTCGGGTACACAGATACGCAGTATTTT; J: TRBJ2-3; V: TRBV18; D: NA; size: NA
CDR3: CASSLPPVRDTQYF; DNA: TGTGCCAGCAGTCTACCCCCCGTTAGAGATACGCAGTATTTT; J: TRBJ2-3; V: TRBV7-8; D: NA; size: NA
CDR3: CAWSSRGRPQNEKLFF; DNA: TGTGCCTGGAGCTCAAGGGGGCGGCCCCAGAATGAAAAACTGTTTTTT; J: TRBJ1-4; V: TRBV30; D: TRBD1; size: NA
CDR3: CASSLWSRSQYF; DNA: TGTGCCAGCAGTTTATGGTCGAGGTCCCAGTACTTC; J: TRBJ2-5; V: TRBV28; D: NA; size: NA
CDR3: CASSLGFDRGEDGYTF; DNA: TGTGCCAGCAGTTTAGGATTTGACAGGGGTGAAGATGGCTACACCTTC; J: TRBJ1-2; V: TRBV27; D: TRBD1; size: once
CDR3: CASSSGLQETQYF; DNA: TGCGCCAGCAGCTCGGGACTGCAAGAGACCCAGTACTTC; J: TRBJ2-5; V: TRBV5-1; D: NA; size: NA
CDR3: CASSTQSNQPQHF; DNA: TGTGCCAGCAGTACCCAGAGCAATCAGCCCCAGCATTTT; J: TRBJ1-5; V: TRBV2; D: NA; size: NA
CDR3: CATSAPGSNQPQHF; DNA: TGTGCCACCAGTGCCCCGGGTAGCAATCAGCCCCAGCATTTT; J: TRBJ1-5; V: TRBV24-1; D: NA; size: NA
CDR3: CASSQIGGGAQETQYF; DNA: TGTGCCAGCAGCCAAATAGGGGGGGGCGCGCAAGAGACCCAGTACTTC; J: TRBJ2-5; V: TRBV4-2; D: NA; size: NA
CDR3: CAWRAGGGVQETQYF; DNA: TGTGCCTGGAGGGCAGGAGGAGGGGTGCAAGAGACCCAGTACTTC; J: TRBJ2-5; V: TRBV30; D: NA; size: NA
CDR3: CASSPGAGDYYEQYF; DNA: TGTGCCAGCTCACCAGGGGCGGGGGATTACTACGAGCAGTACTTC; J: TRBJ2-7; V: TRBV18; D: TRBD2; size: once
CDR3: CASSLALMGTTQGKTQYF; DNA: TGCGCCAGCAGCTTGGCGCTTATGGGGACTACCCAGGGAAAGACCCAGTACTTC; J: TRBJ2-5; V: TRBV5-1; D: TRBD2; size: NA
CDR3: CASSIGQGSNQPQHF; DNA: TGTGCCAGTAGTATCGGGCAGGGGAGCAATCAGCCCCAGCATTTT; J: TRBJ1-5; V: TRBV19; D: NA; size: NA
CDR3: CASSSRTSGGSYNEQFF; DNA: TGTGCCAGCAGCTCACGGACTAGCGGGGGGTCCTACAATGAGCAGTTCTTC; J: TRBJ2-1; V: TRBV7-9; D: TRBD2; size: NA
CDR3: CASSLVGGRQYF; DNA: TGTGCCAGCAGCTTGGTGGGGGGTCGGCAGTACTTC; J: TRBJ2-7; V: TRBV5-4; D: NA; size: once
CDR3: CASSPRGGRETQYF; DNA: TGTGCCAGCAGCCCCCGAGGGGGTCGCGAGACCCAGTACTTC; J: TRBJ2-5; V: TRBV9; D: NA; size: NA
CDR3: CASSSPGVEAFF; DNA: TGTGCCAGCAGTTCCCCGGGGGTTGAAGCTTTCTTT; J: TRBJ1-1; V: TRBV6-2/TRBV6-3; D: NA; size: NA
CDR3: CASSVGRARPGNTIYF; DNA: TGTGCCAGCAGCGTAGGCAGAGCGCGACCTGGAAACACCATATATTTT; J: TRBJ1-3; V: TRBV9; D: NA; size: NA
CDR3: CASSLSLGTSGGYNEQFF; DNA: TGTGCCAGCAGCTTAAGCCTCGGGACTAGCGGGGGGTACAATGAGCAGTTCTTC; J: TRBJ2-1; V: TRBV7-3; D: TRBD2; size: once
CDR3: CASSLLLGNGYTF; DNA: TGTGCCAGCAGTTTATTACTAGGAAATGGCTACACCTTC; J: TRBJ1-2; V: TRBV28; D: NA; size: NA
CDR3: CASSPLGMRELFF; DNA: TGTGCCAGCAGCCCATTGGGTATGAGGGAACTGTTTTTT; J: TRBJ1-4; V: TRBV5-6; D: NA; size: NA
CDR3: CASSATGLQGGNSPLHF; DNA: TGTGCCAGCAGCGCCACCGGTCTCCAGGGAGGGAATTCACCCCTCCACTTT; J: TRBJ1-6; V: TRBV9; D: NA; size: NA
CDR3: CASRDRSSYNSPLHF; DNA: TGTGCCAGCAGGGACAGGAGCTCCTATAATTCACCCCTCCACTTT; J: TRBJ1-6; V: TRBV2; D: TRBD1; size: NA
CDR3: CASSLGRGPSVRGSNQPQHF; DNA: TGCGCCAGCAGCTTGGGGAGAGGGCCCTCGGTACGTGGTAGCAATCAGCCCCAGCATTTT; J: TRBJ1-5; V: TRBV5-1; D: NA; size: NA
CDR3: CASSPPRGNTEAFF; DNA: TGTGCCAGCAGCCCACCCAGGGGGAACACTGAAGCTTTCTTT; J: TRBJ1-1; V: TRBV6-5; D: NA; size: NA
CDR3: CARSLAGGTYNEQFF; DNA: TGTGCCAGAAGCTTGGCCGGGGGGACCTACAATGAGCAGTTCTTC; J: TRBJ2-1; V: TRBV5-3; D: TRBD2; size: NA
CDR3: CASNVEPRADQPQHF; DNA: TGTGCCAGCAACGTCGAACCCAGGGCGGATCAGCCCCAGCATTTT; J: TRBJ1-5; V: TRBV5-5; D: NA; size: NA
CDR3: CSVVRGQGYGYTF; DNA: TGCAGCGTTGTTCGGGGACAGGGGTATGGCTACACCTTC; J: TRBJ1-2; V: TRBV29-1; D: TRBD1; size: NA
CDR3: CATSTSSGNTIYF; DNA: TGTGCCACCAGTACAAGCTCTGGAAACACCATATATTTT; J: TRBJ1-3; V: TRBV24-1; D: NA; size: NA
CDR3: CAISEGGTDTQYF; DNA: TGTGCCATCAGTGAAGGGGGTACGGATACGCAGTATTTT; J: TRBJ2-3; V: TRBV10-3; D: NA; size: once
CDR3: CASSDQGGVLTF; DNA: TGTGCCAGCAGTGATCAAGGAGGCGTCCTGACTTTC; J: TRBJ2-6; V: TRBV2; D: NA; size: NA
CDR3: CASGLGDSTPYGYTF; DNA: TGTGCTAGTGGCTTAGGGGACAGTACTCCCTATGGCTACACCTTC; J: TRBJ1-2; V: TRBV12-5; D: TRBD1; size: NA
CDR3: CASSLELETQYF; DNA: TGTGCCAGCAGCTTGGAACTTGAAACGCAGTATTTT; J: TRBJ2-3; V: TRBV5-6; D: NA; size: NA
CDR3: CASSLGQGSNQPQHF; DNA: TGTGCCAGCAGCTTGGGACAGGGTAGCAATCAGCCCCAGCATTTT; J: TRBJ1-5; V: TRBV7-6; D: TRBD1; size: once
CDR3: CASSTGTGTEAFF; DNA: TGTGCCAGCAGCACCGGGACAGGGACTGAAGCTTTCTTT; J: TRBJ1-1; V: TRBV11-2; D: TRBD1; size: NA
CDR3: CAWIPGVDTQYF; DNA: TGTGCCTGGATTCCAGGGGTAGATACGCAGTATTTT; J: TRBJ2-3; V: TRBV30; D: NA; size: NA
CDR3: CASNIEGAKTEAFF; DNA: TGTGCCAGCAATATTGAGGGGGCTAAAACTGAAGCTTTCTTT; J: TRBJ1-1; V: TRBV2; D: TRBD1; size: NA
CDR3: CASSLSGSGYRNQPQHF; DNA: TGTGCCAGCAGTTTATCGGGGTCGGGATATCGGAATCAGCCCCAGCATTTT; J: TRBJ1-5; V: TRBV28; D: NA; size: NA
CDR3: CANKLGRDTEAFF; DNA: TGTGCCAACAAACTGGGGAGGGACACTGAAGCTTTCTTT; J: TRBJ1-1; V: TRBV28; D: NA; size: NA
CDR3: CASSINNEQFF; DNA: TGTGCCAGCAGCATAAACAATGAGCAGTTCTTC; J: TRBJ2-1; V: TRBV7-8; D: NA; size: few
CDR3: CASSPPNDRGYGYTF; DNA: TGTGCCAGCAGCCCCCCCAACGACAGGGGGTATGGCTACACCTTC; J: TRBJ1-2; V: TRBV13; D: TRBD1; size: NA
CDR3: CASSFAGEAFF; DNA: TGTGCCAGCAGCTTCGCGGGAGAGGCTTTCTTT; J: TRBJ1-1; V: TRBV11-2; D: NA; size: NA
CDR3: CASSLTAGGNYEGYTF; DNA: TGTGCCAGCTCACTTACGGCGGGAGGAAACTATGAGGGCTACACCTTC; J: TRBJ1-2; V: TRBV18; D: NA; size: NA